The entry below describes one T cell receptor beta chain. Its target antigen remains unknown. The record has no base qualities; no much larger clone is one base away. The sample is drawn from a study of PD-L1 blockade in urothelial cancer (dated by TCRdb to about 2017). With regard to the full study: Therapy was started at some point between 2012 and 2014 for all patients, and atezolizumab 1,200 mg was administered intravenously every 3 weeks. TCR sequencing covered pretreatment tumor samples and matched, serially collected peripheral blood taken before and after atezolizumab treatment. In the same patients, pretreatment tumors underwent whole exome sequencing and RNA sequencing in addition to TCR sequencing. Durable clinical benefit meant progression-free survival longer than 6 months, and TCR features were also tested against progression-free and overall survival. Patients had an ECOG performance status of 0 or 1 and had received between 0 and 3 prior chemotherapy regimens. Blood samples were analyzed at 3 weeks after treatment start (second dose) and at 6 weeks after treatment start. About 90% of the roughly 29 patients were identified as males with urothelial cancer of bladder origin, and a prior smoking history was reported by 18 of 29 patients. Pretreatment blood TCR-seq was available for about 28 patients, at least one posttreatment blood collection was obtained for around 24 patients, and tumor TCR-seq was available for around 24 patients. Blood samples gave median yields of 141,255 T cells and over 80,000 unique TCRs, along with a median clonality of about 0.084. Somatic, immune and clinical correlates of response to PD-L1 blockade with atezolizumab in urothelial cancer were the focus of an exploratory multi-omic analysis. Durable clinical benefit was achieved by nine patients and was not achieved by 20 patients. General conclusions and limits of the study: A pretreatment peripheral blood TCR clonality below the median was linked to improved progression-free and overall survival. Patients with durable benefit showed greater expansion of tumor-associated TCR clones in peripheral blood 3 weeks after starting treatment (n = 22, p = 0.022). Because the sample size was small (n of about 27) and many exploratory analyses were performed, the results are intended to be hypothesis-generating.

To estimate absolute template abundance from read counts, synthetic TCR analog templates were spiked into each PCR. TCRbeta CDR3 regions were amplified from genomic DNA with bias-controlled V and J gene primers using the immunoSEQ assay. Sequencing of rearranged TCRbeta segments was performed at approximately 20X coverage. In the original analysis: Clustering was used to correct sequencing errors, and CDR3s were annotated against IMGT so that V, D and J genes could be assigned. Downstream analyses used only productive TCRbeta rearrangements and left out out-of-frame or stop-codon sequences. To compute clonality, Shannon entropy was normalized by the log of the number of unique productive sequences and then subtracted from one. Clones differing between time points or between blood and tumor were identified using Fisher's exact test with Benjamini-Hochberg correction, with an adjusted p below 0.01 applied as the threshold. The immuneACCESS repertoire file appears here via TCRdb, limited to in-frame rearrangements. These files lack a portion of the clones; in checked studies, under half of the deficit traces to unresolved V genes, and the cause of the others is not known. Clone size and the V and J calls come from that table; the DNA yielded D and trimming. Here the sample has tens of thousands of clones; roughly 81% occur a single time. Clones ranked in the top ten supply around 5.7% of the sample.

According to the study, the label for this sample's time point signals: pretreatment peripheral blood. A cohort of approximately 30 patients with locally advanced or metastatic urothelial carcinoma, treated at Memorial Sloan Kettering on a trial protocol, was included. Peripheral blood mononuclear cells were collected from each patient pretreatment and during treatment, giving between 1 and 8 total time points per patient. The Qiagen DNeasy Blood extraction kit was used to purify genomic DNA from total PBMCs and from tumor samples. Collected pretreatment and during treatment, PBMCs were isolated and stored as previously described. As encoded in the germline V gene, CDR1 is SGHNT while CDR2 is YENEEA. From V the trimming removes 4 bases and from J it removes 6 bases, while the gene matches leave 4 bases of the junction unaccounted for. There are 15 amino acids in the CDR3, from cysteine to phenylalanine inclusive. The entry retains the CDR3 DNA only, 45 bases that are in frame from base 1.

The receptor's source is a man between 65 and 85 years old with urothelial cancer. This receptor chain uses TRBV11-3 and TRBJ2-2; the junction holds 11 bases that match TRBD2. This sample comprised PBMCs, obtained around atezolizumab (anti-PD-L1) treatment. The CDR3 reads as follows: CASSSTSGGAGELFF. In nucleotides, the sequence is TGTGCCAGCAGCTCTACTAGCGGGGGCGCCGGGGAGCTGTTTTTT.